The next 27 T cell receptor beta chains were all read from a single sample in a study of long-term antiretroviral therapy in people with HIV. The assay, immunoSEQ v3.0, was run at survey level. Sequenced by immunoSEQ multiplex PCR; TCRdb stores in-frame clones only, minus some. Of tens of thousands of clones in the sample, 70% to 90% were seen once. The input for sequencing was unsorted PBMCs, taken 0.8 years before starting antiretroviral therapy. The receptors come from a man aged 18 to 29 with HIV.

This clone was observed a single time. The rearrangement joins TRBV11-2 to TRBJ1-2; tentative D call: TRBD1 (5 bases). V dropped 3 bases and J dropped 8 bases, with 16 bases sitting between them. The CDR3 runs 14 residues. Germline V gives CDR1 SGHAT, CDR2 FQNNGV. Here the CDR3 DNA reads TGTGCCAGCAGCTTCTCGGGGCCGACGGGCGGCTACACCTTC. This sequence encodes CASSFSGPTGGYTF.

The chain joins TRBV19 to TRBJ2-7; 8 positions agree with TRBD2. This CDR3 spans 13 amino acids. Germline V gene sequence: CDR1 LNHDA, CDR2 SQIVND (reference sequence). J gave up 6 bases and V 7 bases, and 8 bases lay outside the gene matches. DNA for the CDR3: TGTGCCAGTAACCCCAGCGGGGGTGGCGAGCAGTACTTC. It yields the protein CASNPSGGGEQYF.

The chain is built from TRBV5-5 and TRBJ2-5, with D perhaps given as TRBD1 or TRBD2 (5 bases each). CDR1 is SGHKS and CDR2 is YYEKEE in the germline V gene (reference sequence). Trimming shortened V by 2 bases and J by 1 base, and 9 bases separated the two germline ends. This CDR3 is built from 14 residues. This CDR3 is CASSFPGAQETQYF. In nucleotides, the CDR3 is TGTGCCAGCAGCTTTCCCGGGGCCCAAGAGACCCAGTACTTC.

The chain has TRBV27 and TRBJ1-1; D not resolved. Germline V gene sequence: CDR1 MNHEY, CDR2 SMNVEV (reference sequence). Trimming pared 3 bases from V and 1 base from J, leaving 12 bases between. CDR3 length equals 15 residues. The CDR3 spells CASSLPPPANTEAFF. The CDR3 DNA is TGTGCCAGCAGTTTGCCCCCCCCGGCGAACACTGAAGCTTTCTTT.

V is TRBV9 and J is TRBJ1-1, with D maybe TRBD1 (6 bases). The CDR3 is 14 amino acids. Germline-derived CDR1 and CDR2 are SGDLS and YYNGEE. The germline V and J ends were trimmed by 3 bases and 5 bases, with 14 bases remaining between them. CDR3 in amino acids: CASSATQGGTEAFF. DNA of the CDR3: TGTGCCAGCAGCGCCACACAGGGTGGAACTGAAGCTTTCTTT.

The rearrangement links TRBV19 to TRBJ1-5; a possible D gene is TRBD1 (6 bases). CDR1 is LNHDA, CDR2 SQIVND, per germline (reference sequence). The CDR3 consists of 17 residues. Trimming removed 4 bases from V and 3 bases from J, with 19 bases in between. CDR3 sequence reads: CASSTPGAGVTNQPQHF. DNA of the CDR3: TGTGCCAGTAGTACCCCAGGGGCAGGGGTTACCAATCAGCCCCAGCATTTT.

The V and J genes are TRBV18 and TRBJ1-3; D call uncertain. With 2 bases removed from V and 1 base from J, the gap between germline ends came to 12 bases. CDR1 and CDR2 from the germline V gene are KGHSH and LQKENI. This CDR3 region has 16 residues. CDR3 protein: CASSPVTTSSGNTIYF. CDR3 in DNA: TGTGCCAGCTCACCAGTCACCACATCGTCTGGAAACACCATATATTTT.

The rearrangement links TRBV29-1 to TRBJ2-3; TRBD1 might be the D (6 bases). V was clipped by 6 bases and J by 0 bases, with 13 bases between them. This CDR3 is 14 amino acids long. Germline V lookup: CDR1 SQVTM, CDR2 ANQGSEA. The CDR3: CSVRTDPSTDTQYF. The CDR3 region has the DNA TGCAGCGTCCGGACAGACCCTAGCACAGATACGCAGTATTTT.

This CDR3 is CASSLDGSEGGTQYF. The CDR3 DNA follows: TGTGCCAGCAGCTTGGACGGTAGTGAGGGCGGTACGCAGTATTTT. This sequence joins TRBV5-4 and TRBJ2-3, with D possibly being TRBD2 (5 bases). In germline, CDR1 is SGHNT, CDR2 YYREEE (reference sequence). The CDR3 totals 15 residues. Trimming cost V 0 bases and J 8 bases, with 16 bases left between them.

CDR3 residues: CASSLGTGVSYEQYF. CDR3 coding DNA: TGTGCCAGCAGCTTGGGGACAGGGGTATCCTACGAGCAGTACTTC. V is TRBV11-2 and J is TRBJ2-7; the match to TRBD1 covers 10 bases. The CDR3 is made up of 15 amino acids. V lost 3 bases and J lost 1; bases outside the gene matches: 3. Germline V gene lookup returns CDR1 SGHAT and CDR2 FQNNGV.

This chain connects TRBV6-5 to TRBJ2-7, with D perhaps TRBD2 (6 bases). CDR3 length equals 13 residues. Trimming shortened V by 6 bases and J by 6 bases, and 15 bases separated the two germline ends. Germline CDR1 and CDR2: MNHEY and SVGAGI. CDR3 sequence (DNA): TGTGCCAGCAGCTGGACTACCCGGGGCGAGCAGTACTTC. This sequence encodes CASSWTTRGEQYF.

This clone was counted a few times. The J gene is TRBJ2-7, the V gene TRBV6-1; D is perhaps TRBD2 (5 bases). CDR1 and CDR2 from the germline V gene are MNHNS and SASEGT. CDR3 length: 15 amino acids. Trimming shortened V by 1 base and J by 9 bases, and 19 bases separated the two germline ends. In DNA, the CDR3 is TGTGCCAGCAGTGAAGAGCGGACGGTTCCTTTCGGGCAGTACTTC. The encoded protein is CASSEERTVPFGQYF.

The chain combines TRBV19 with TRBJ1-2; no reliable D call. V was pared by 2 bases and J by 5 bases, with 9 bases between. Germline CDR1 is LNHDA and CDR2 is SQIVND (reference sequence). CDR3 size: 13 residues. The CDR3 DNA reads as TGTGCCAGTAGTATAAATCCGGAGTATGGCTACACCTTC. It specifies CASSINPEYGYTF.

The chain combines TRBV5-1 with TRBJ1-1; D not certain. V was shortened by 0 bases and J by 0 bases, with 3 bases between the two germline ends. The CDR3 contains 13 residues. Germline V gene data show CDR1 as SGHRS and CDR2 as YFSETQ. The CDR3 DNA follows: TGCGCCAGCAGCTTGGCAGTGAACACTGAAGCTTTCTTT. The encoded protein is CASSLAVNTEAFF.

The rearrangement uses TRBV7-3 and TRBJ1-1; weak D call: TRBD1 (6 bases). Trimming left V 3 bases short and J 5 bases short, with 13 bases between. Looked up from germline, CDR1 is SGHTA and CDR2 is FQGTGA. There are 14 residues in the CDR3. Here the CDR3 reads CASSLGGGRTEAFF. The CDR3 nucleotides read TGTGCCAGCAGCTTGGGAGGGGGTAGAACTGAAGCTTTCTTT.

The gene calls are TRBV30 and TRBJ1-1; 7 bases map to TRBD1. The CDR3 contains 13 residues. J was trimmed by 13 bases and V by 0 bases; bases with no gene match: 11. Germline loops: CDR1 GTSNPN, CDR2 SVGIG (reference sequence). CDR3 sequence reads: CAWSVTPIGQVFF. CDR3 DNA sequence: TGTGCCTGGAGTGTTACACCGATAGGACAGGTTTTCTTT.

J is TRBJ2-3 and V is TRBV29-1; 8 bases map to TRBD2. Germline CDR1 reads SQVTM; CDR2 reads ANQGSEA. The CDR3 contains 14 residues. The ends lost 4 bases at V and 3 bases at J; junction bases unmatched: 6. The CDR3: CSVGVGRGTDTQYF. As DNA, the CDR3 is TGCAGCGTTGGCGTCGGGAGGGGAACAGATACGCAGTATTTT.

The chain has TRBV7-6 and TRBJ1-1, with unresolved D. The CDR3 extends over 15 amino acids. The germline gives CDR1 SGHVS, CDR2 FNYEAQ. The V gene lost 1 base and the J gene lost 0 bases, with 9 bases spanning the gap. CDR3 loop: CASSLGAEMNTEAFF. The CDR3 DNA reads TGTGCCAGCAGCTTAGGGGCAGAGATGAACACTGAAGCTTTCTTT.

This CDR3 reads CASSLGSLAEGYNEQFF. Here the CDR3 DNA reads TGTGCCAGCAGCTTAGGGTCTCTAGCGGAGGGCTACAATGAGCAGTTCTTC. The chain carries TRBV7-9 and TRBJ2-1, with TRBD2 matching over 7 bases. Trimming cost V 1 base and J 3 bases; bases outside gene matches: 9. The CDR3 covers 17 residues. The germline gives CDR1 SEHNR, CDR2 FQNEAQ (reference sequence).

V gene TRBV15 combines with J gene TRBJ2-7; 7 bases are a match to TRBD2. The trim removed 0 bases at V and 7 bases at J, leaving 6 bases unmatched. The CDR3 totals 14 residues. The germline V gene has CDR1 LNHNV and CDR2 YYDKDF (reference sequence). The CDR3 DNA reads as TGTGCCACCAGCAGAGATCCGGCAGCGGGAGAGCAGTACTTC. Translated, it gives CATSRDPAAGEQYF.

The chain combines TRBV15 with TRBJ1-2, with D tentatively TRBD1 (5 bases). Germline CDR1 reads LNHNV; CDR2 reads YYDKDF (reference sequence). Trimming pared 2 bases from V and 6 bases from J, leaving 13 bases between. The CDR3 spans 14 residues. CDR3 in amino acids: CATSRPMTEDGYTF. The DNA of the CDR3 is TGTGCCACCAGCAGACCCATGACAGAAGATGGCTACACCTTC.

V is TRBV5-1 and J is TRBJ2-7, with 8 bases matching TRBD1. This CDR3 has 13 residues. Trimming took 4 bases from V and 7 from J; bases not matched to a gene: 7. Germline CDR1 reads SGHRS; CDR2 reads YFSETQ. CDR3 protein: CASSPGQGGEQYF. The DNA for the CDR3 is TGCGCCAGCAGCCCCGGACAGGGCGGGGAGCAGTACTTC.

This clone came up once. This chain uses TRBV2 with TRBJ2-7, with 9 bases lining up with TRBD1. Trimming took 11 bases from V and 1 from J; bases not matched to a gene: 9. CDR1 SNHLY and CDR2 FYNNEI come from the germline V gene. This CDR3 comprises 14 residues. This chain's CDR3 is CAARPGTGSYEQYF. As DNA, the CDR3 is TGTGCCGCGCGGCCCGGGACAGGGTCCTACGAGCAGTACTTC.

The rearrangement links TRBV25-1 to TRBJ2-2; D gene uncertain. V lost 4 bases to trimming and J lost 2 bases, with 8 bases between them. CDR3 length: 14 amino acids. Germline CDR1 reads MGHDK; CDR2 reads SYGVNS. The DNA for the CDR3 is TGTGCCAGCAGTGGCCCTGTTAACACCGGGGAGCTGTTTTTT. Translated, it gives CASSGPVNTGELFF. Complete variable domain (other parts from reference TRBV25-1 and TRBJ2-2): EADIYQTPRYLVIGTGKKITLECSQTMGHDKMYWYQQDPGMELHLIHYSYGVNSTEKGDLSSESTVSRIRTEHFPLTLESARPSHTSQYLCASSGPVNTGELFFGEGSRLTVL.

The chain is built from TRBV6-6 and TRBJ1-1, with a possible D match to TRBD1 (5 bases). The V end lost 6 bases, the J end lost 8 bases, and 16 bases lay between the germline ends. Per the germline V gene, CDR1 is MNHNY and CDR2 is SVGAGI (reference sequence). The CDR3 is made up of 13 amino acids. CDR3 loop: CASSPMGHLEAFF. The CDR3 nucleotides are TGTGCCAGCAGCCCCATGGGGCATTTAGAAGCTTTCTTT.

The gene calls are TRBV25-1 and TRBJ1-1; maybe TRBD1 (5 bases). The germline gives CDR1 MGHDK, CDR2 SYGVNS. Trimming removed 5 bases at V and 7 bases at J, with 23 bases between. This CDR3 comprises 16 residues. The CDR3 spells CASSYAGTRYPGEAFF. The DNA for the CDR3 is TGTGCCAGCAGTTACGCCGGGACCCGCTATCCCGGTGAAGCTTTCTTT.

The CDR3 DNA is TGTGCCAGCAGCCGAGTTCAGGGATCCTACGAGCAGTACTTC. Translating it yields CASSRVQGSYEQYF. The chain carries TRBV4-2 and TRBJ2-7; TRBD1 might be the D (5 bases). Trimming took 4 bases from V and 1 from J, leaving 11 bases between them. This CDR3 is 14 amino acids long. CDR1 is LGHNA and CDR2 is YNFKEQ in the germline V gene.